One sample yielded the 18 T cell receptor beta chains listed below, sequenced in a study of technical replicates of blood from a handful of donors listed by TCRdb under 2017. Libraries came from the immunoSEQ multiplex PCR assay. TCRdb retrieved this table from immuneACCESS and kept in-frame rearrangements only. Not all clones are present; in checked studies, unresolved V genes account for under half, and no reason is known for the remainder. Recorded for this sample are 80,000 to 95,000 clones; about 91% of them occurred a single time. The ten largest clonotypes hold about 0.27% of the sample. Sequencing was done on a sample of T cells isolated from PBMCs. These receptor sequences come from a human donor in good health.

V gene TRBV4-1 combines with J gene TRBJ2-7; 8 bases line up with TRBD2. This CDR3 comprises 16 residues. V shed 4 bases, J shed 0 bases, and the junction held 8 bases outside the gene matches. Germline V lookup: CDR1 MGHRA, CDR2 YSYEKL. CDR3 nucleotide sequence: TGCGCCAGCAGCCCAGCTAGTAGCGGGAACTCCTACGAGCAGTACTTC. Its protein is CASSPASSGNSYEQYF.

This chain joins TRBV11-3 and TRBJ2-3; D is unclear. Per germline, CDR1 SGHNT and CDR2 YENEEA. V lost 6 bases and J 0 bases, leaving 7 bases between the germline ends. The CDR3 covers 13 residues. In DNA, the CDR3 is TGTGCCAGCAGGTTCTCTAGCACAGATACGCAGTATTTT. It translates to CASRFSSTDTQYF.

This clone has only one observation. V gene TRBV19 combines with J gene TRBJ2-1; D gene unclear. The CDR3 length is 16 residues. The germline V gene encodes CDR1 LNHDA and CDR2 SQIVND (reference sequence). V lost 3 bases to trimming and J lost 5 bases, with 17 bases between them. The CDR3 region has the DNA TGTGCCAGTAGTATGCGGCTGATTGTCATTGACAATGAGCAGTTCTTC. Its translation: CASSMRLIVIDNEQFF.

The chain uses TRBV2 and TRBJ2-1, with 10 bases lining up with TRBD1. Germline V gives CDR1 SNHLY, CDR2 FYNNEI. V trimming: 6 bases; J trimming: 6 bases; junction bases outside the gene matches: 8. The CDR3 runs 15 residues. The CDR3 is CASRVDRGSANEQFF. Written as DNA, the CDR3 is TGTGCCAGCAGAGTGGACAGGGGGTCGGCCAATGAGCAGTTCTTC.

The chain links TRBV28 to TRBJ2-3, with 9 nucleotides matching TRBD2. Germline V CDR1 and CDR2: MDHEN, SYDVKM. Losses at the gene ends were 6 bases for V and 1 base for J; bases not matched to a gene: 8. The CDR3 length is 16 residues. The chain's CDR3 is CASSPVAGVGTDTQYF. CDR3 nucleotides: TGTGCCAGCAGCCCCGTAGCGGGAGTCGGCACAGATACGCAGTATTTT.

CDR3 sequence: CASSSGVGRETQYF. The CDR3 region has the DNA TGTGCCAGTAGTTCAGGGGTCGGGCGCGAGACCCAGTACTTC. The chain couples TRBV19 to TRBJ2-5; maybe TRBD1 (6 bases). Trimming pared 5 bases from V and 5 bases from J, leaving 15 bases between. The length of the CDR3 is 14 residues. Germline V gene data show CDR1 as LNHDA and CDR2 as SQIVND (reference sequence). The whole variable domain, remainder taken from reference TRBV19 and TRBJ2-5, is DGGITQSPKYLFRKEGQNVTLSCEQNLNHDAMYWYRQDPGQGLRLIYYSQIVNDFQKGDIAEGYSVSREKKESFPLTVTSAQKNPTAFYLCASSSGVGRETQYFGPGTRLLVL.

CDR3 sequence reads: CASSDYIASSYNEQFF. For the CDR3, the DNA is TGTGCCAGCAGTGATTATATCGCGAGCTCCTACAATGAGCAGTTCTTC. The chain couples TRBV6-4 to TRBJ2-1, with D hard to call. V gave up 3 bases and J gave up 0 bases, with 12 bases separating them. CDR3 size: 16 residues. In germline, CDR1 is MRHNA, CDR2 SNTAGT.

V usage is TRBV4-1 and J usage is TRBJ1-1; 7 bases map to TRBD1. The CDR3 loop spans 16 amino acids. Germline lookup yields CDR1 MGHRA and CDR2 YSYEKL. After removal of 0 bases from V and 8 bases from J, the junction contained 12 bases not matched to a gene. DNA for the CDR3: TGCGCCAGCAGCCAAGAAAAGAAACAGGGGAGGAGAGAAGCTTTCTTT. It yields the protein CASSQEKKQGRREAFF.

This rearrangement joins TRBV9 to TRBJ2-5; 8 nucleotides agree with TRBD2. The CDR3 consists of 15 residues. After removal of 0 bases from V and 7 bases from J, the junction contained 8 bases not matched to a gene. CDR1 and CDR2 from the germline V gene are SGDLS and YYNGEE. The chain's CDR3 is CASSVVLTGGVTQYF. As DNA, the CDR3 is TGTGCCAGCAGCGTAGTCCTTACGGGGGGGGTGACCCAGTACTTC.

V gene TRBV9 combines with J gene TRBJ2-7; TRBD2 matches 9 bases. V gave up 4 bases and J gave up 0 bases; unmatched junction bases: 5. CDR3 size: 15 residues. CDR1 is SGDLS and CDR2 is YYNGEE in the germline V gene. The CDR3 loop is CASSPSGGYSYEQYF. CDR3 in DNA: TGTGCCAGCAGCCCGAGCGGGGGGTACTCCTACGAGCAGTACTTC.

The rearrangement uses TRBV29-1 and TRBJ2-7; 8 nucleotides line up with TRBD1. CDR3 length: 13 residues. Germline CDR1 reads SQVTM; CDR2 reads ANQGSEA. V gave up 7 bases and J gave up 5 bases; unmatched junction bases: 10. CDR3 region: CSAIPDRDNEQYF. The DNA of the CDR3 is TGCAGCGCTATACCGGACAGGGACAACGAGCAGTACTTC.

This chain joins TRBV19 and TRBJ2-7, with a possible D match to TRBD1 (6 bases). Germline CDR1 reads LNHDA; CDR2 reads SQIVND (reference sequence). The CDR3 is 18 amino acids. V was clipped by 2 bases and J by 1 base, with 21 bases between them. CDR3 residues: CASSITLSPWTVSYEQYF. DNA for the CDR3: TGTGCCAGTAGTATAACACTCTCACCCTGGACAGTTTCCTACGAGCAGTACTTC.

The J gene is TRBJ2-3, the V gene TRBV7-6; 8 bases are shared with TRBD2. The CDR3 length is 17 residues. The V segment lost 4 bases and the J segment 2 bases; nucleotides outside the gene matches: 11. Germline V CDR1 and CDR2: SGHVS, FNYEAQ. Written as DNA, the CDR3 is TGTGCCAGCAGCTCCTCGGGAGGGGGTTGGAACACAGATACGCAGTATTTT. Its protein is CASSSSGGGWNTDTQYF. Full variable domain (remainder filled in from reference TRBV7-6 and TRBJ2-3): GAGVSQSPRYKVTKRGQDVALRCDPISGHVSLYWYRQALGQGPEFLTYFNYEAQQDKSGLPNDRFSAERPEGSISTLTIQRTEQRDSAMYRCASSSSGGGWNTDTQYFGPGTRLTVL.

CDR3 sequence: CARIQTPGQGHGYTF. The CDR3 bases are TGTGCCCGGATCCAAACACCGGGACAGGGTCATGGCTACACCTTC. This chain links TRBV30 with TRBJ1-2; 9 bases line up with TRBD1. From germline, CDR1 is GTSNPN and CDR2 SVGIG (reference sequence). This CDR3 is built from 15 residues. Germline trimming cut 8 bases from V and 6 bases from J; bases unmatched to any gene: 16.

The genes are TRBV10-3 and TRBJ2-3, with D tentatively TRBD2 (6 bases). The length of the CDR3 is 15 residues. Germline V gene data show CDR1 as ENHRY and CDR2 as SYGVKD. V was shortened by 3 bases and J by 6 bases, with 16 bases between the two germline ends. The CDR3 DNA follows: TGTGCCATCAGTGATGGGCCGGCCAGCGGGGATACGCAGTATTTT. This sequence encodes CAISDGPASGDTQYF.

The chain couples TRBV7-9 to TRBJ2-4; D is possibly TRBD2 (5 bases). V was cut by 1 base and J by 0 bases, with 16 bases left in between. The CDR3 totals 18 residues. The germline V gene has CDR1 SEHNR and CDR2 FQNEAQ (reference sequence). As DNA, the CDR3 is TGTGCCAGCAGCTTAGGCCGATTCGGAGGTGCAGCCAAAAACATTCAGTACTTC. This encodes CASSLGRFGGAAKNIQYF.

This rearrangement joins TRBV19 to TRBJ1-3, with D possibly TRBD1 on 5 matching bases. The germline gives CDR1 LNHDA, CDR2 SQIVND (reference sequence). Trimming left V 4 bases short and J 0 bases short, with 10 bases between. This CDR3 spans 15 amino acids. The CDR3 DNA reads TGTGCCAGTAGTAAAAAACAGGACTCTGGAAACACCATATATTTT. It translates to CASSKKQDSGNTIYF.

The V call is TRBV30, the J call TRBJ2-1; 7 bases agree with TRBD1. J gave up 3 bases and V 3 bases, and 8 bases lay outside the gene matches. Germline lookup yields CDR1 GTSNPN and CDR2 SVGIG (reference sequence). The CDR3 contains 15 residues. The CDR3 DNA is TGTGCCTGGAGCTTTGGAGACAGGGACTACAATGAGCAGTTCTTC. It is translated as CAWSFGDRDYNEQFF.